These 9 T cell receptor beta chains were sequenced from one sample in a study of Graves' ophthalmopathy and Graves' hyperthyroidism. Amplification targeted the TCR beta CDR3 regions, with RNA transcripts as the source material. The workflow started with a first-round RT-PCR run with HTBI primers and then moved on to a second-round multiplex PCR. One entry per CDR3 protein results from TCRdb running MiXCR on the multiplex PCR reads. The sample has over 200,000 distinct CDR3 sequences, 25% to 35% seen once. Sequencing was performed on peripheral blood. These receptors all stem from a man in his forties or fifties with Graves' ophthalmopathy.

This clonotype has ten or more counts. The chain joins TRBV19 to TRBJ1-6, with TRBD1 matching over 9 bases. The trim removed 2 bases at V and 9 bases at J, leaving 8 bases unmatched. Per the germline V gene, CDR1 is LNHDA and CDR2 is SQIVND (reference sequence). The CDR3 extends over 16 amino acids. DNA of the CDR3: TGTGCCAGTAGTATATCCGGACAGGGGTGGGGTTCACCCCTCCACTTT. Translating it yields CASSISGQGWGSPLHF.

V usage is TRBV6-1 and J usage is TRBJ2-5; D unclear. Germline V CDR1 and CDR2: MNHNS, SASEGT. This CDR3 spans 13 amino acids. V was trimmed by 4 bases and J by 3 bases, leaving 9 bases between them. CDR3 in DNA: TGTGCCAGCAGTGCGGTGAGAGAAGAGACCCAGTACTTC. Translated: CASSAVREETQYF.

V gene TRBV6-1 combines with J gene TRBJ1-2, with 9 bases that match TRBD1. CDR1 and CDR2 from the germline V gene are MNHNS and SASEGT. CDR3 length: 13 residues. Germline trimming cut 1 base from V and 8 bases from J; bases unmatched to any gene: 2. The CDR3 region has the DNA TGTGCCAGCAGTGAAGACAGGGGGCTGGGCTACACCTTC. Amino acid sequence: CASSEDRGLGYTF.

The genes are TRBV3-1 and TRBJ1-5, with D perhaps TRBD1 (5 bases). This CDR3 has 12 amino acids. The V gene lost 4 bases and the J gene lost 11 bases, with 12 bases spanning the gap. CDR1 is LGHDT, CDR2 YNNKEL, per germline (reference sequence). The chain's CDR3 is CASSLTGGSQHF. The CDR3 region has the DNA TGTGCCAGCAGCCTCACGGGGGGGTCCCAGCATTTT.

The rearrangement links TRBV30 to TRBJ1-2, with a weak D call TRBD1 (5 bases). Germline CDR1 and CDR2: GTSNPN and SVGIG (reference sequence). The CDR3 loop spans 12 amino acids. With 3 bases removed from V and 4 bases from J, the gap between germline ends came to 9 bases. The CDR3 reads CAWSPGTYGYTF. In DNA form, the CDR3 reads TGTGCCTGGAGCCCAGGGACCTATGGCTACACCTTC.

This clonotype has a handful of counts. The chain uses TRBV6-1 and TRBJ2-3; TRBD2 might be the D (6 bases). CDR1 and CDR2 from the germline V gene are MNHNS and SASEGT. Trimming removed 7 bases at V and 1 base at J, with 24 bases between. CDR3 length: 18 amino acids. The CDR3 here is CASNGILTRQHRTDTQYF. Written as DNA, the CDR3 is TGTGCCAGCAATGGGATTTTGACTAGGCAACATCGCACAGATACGCAGTATTTT.

This clonotype was counted many times. As DNA, the CDR3 is TGTGCCAGCAGCCGGGGGGGGGGTCAGCCCCAGCATTTT. Amino acid sequence: CASSRGGGQPQHF. The J gene is TRBJ1-5, the V gene TRBV12-3 or TRBV12-4; maybe TRBD1 (5 bases). The V end was cut by 6 bases, the J end by 6 bases, with 12 bases between. This CDR3 region has 13 residues.

In this sample, this clonotype turned up many times. J is TRBJ2-5 and V is TRBV28; no reliable D call. V lost 5 bases and J lost 6, with 19 bases in between. This CDR3 region has 15 residues. Germline assignment: CDR1 MDHEN and CDR2 SYDVKM. This CDR3 reads CASSVRALVVKTQYF. DNA of the CDR3: TGTGCCAGCAGTGTTAGAGCCCTAGTAGTGAAGACCCAGTACTTC.

This clonotype has at least ten counts. The chain carries TRBV6-2 or TRBV6-3 and TRBJ2-3; 7 nucleotides match TRBD2. The germline gives CDR1 MNHEY, CDR2 SVGEGT. With V trimmed by 7 bases and J by 0 bases, 10 bases remained unmatched. This CDR3 contains 16 residues. The CDR3 reads CASTPGGLASTDTQYF. CDR3 DNA: TGTGCCAGCACCCCCGGGGGGTTAGCAAGCACAGATACGCAGTATTTT.